This paragraph covers one TCR beta chain sequence. Its binding antigen is unknown. The sample holds no much larger clone one base away, and base qualities are not on file. The collaborating institutions used their own protocols to collect whole blood in K2EDTA tubes. For TCRbeta analysis, collaborator samples were shipped as frozen whole blood, as isolated PBMCs, or as DNA extracted from either sample type. The CDR3 has 14 amino acids, counting the end cysteine and phenylalanine. Only the CDR3 DNA is retained, 42 bases long and in frame from the first base. V sheds 1 base and J sheds 9 bases, leaving 10 bases between their ends. In the germline V gene (reference sequence), CDR1 corresponds to SEHNR and CDR2 to FQNEAQ. The immunoSEQ Assay, a bias-controlled multiplex PCR, was used to amplify TCRbeta CDR3 regions from genomic DNA. The authors' pipeline ran thus. Nucleated cell counts per sample were estimated from amplification of reference gene primers within the assay. To quantify the absolute abundance of each unique TCRbeta CDR3 rearrangement, sequence reads were collapsed and filtered. For each sample, productive Simpson clonality was calculated as the square root of Simpson's diversity index across productive rearrangements. TCRdb stores this immuneACCESS table with in-frame sequences only. Part of the clones is absent; in the studies checked, under half of the shortfall reflects unresolved V genes, and no reason is known for the rest. V, J and clone size were drawn from that table, and D and trimming were deduced from the DNA. In all, the sample holds some 62,000 clones, and around three quarters of those were seen once. The ten biggest clones cover more than 5% of the sample.

The entry originates in a study of blood T cell repertoires in COVID-19 (dated by TCRdb to about 2020). Describing the broader study: Samples from collaborators originated in the United States, Italy and Spain and spanned both the acute and convalescent phases of COVID-19. Nearly every sample came with metadata listing a de-identified subject ID, COVID-19 status, age in years and sex. A freely available public database, intended as a resource for researchers studying the immune response to SARS-CoV-2, is where the repertoires were released. Deeply sampled blood TCRbeta repertoires from subjects exposed to, actively infected with, or recovered from COVID-19 were included in the dataset. HLA class I and class II types, where available, came from metadata supplied by the sample provider rather than from assay-based typing. The prospective study material was composed of cDNA or gDNA derived from T cells, B-cell-depleted T cells, or PBMCs. The samples were drawn from two sources: the first 160 participants of the ongoing ImmuneRACE study, and over 950 subjects contributed by 6 global collaborators.

General findings and caveats noted by the study authors: How much clinical and demographic metadata was included differed by source and by participant, and the metadata was provided uncurated.

Sequencing input: peripheral blood. The sequence joins TRBV7-9 to TRBJ1-6, and possibly TRBD1, on 6 matching bases. This receptor was identified in a human donor in a cohort sampled during active COVID-19. The CDR3 loop reads CASSLDTGFSPLHF. The sequence in DNA is TGTGCCAGCAGCTTAGATACAGGGTTTTCACCCCTCCACTTT.